The following is a TCR beta chain sequence with its context. This clonotype was observed a few times. The target of this receptor is not known. No much larger clone exists at a distance of one base, and base qualities are not known. The 39 donors, aged about 6 to 90 years, were systemically healthy Caucasian individuals from Russia. Approximately 9.3 milliliters of peripheral blood were collected from each donor into EDTA-treated Vacutainer tubes. Ficoll-Paque density-gradient centrifugation was used to isolate PBMCs, with at least 6.5 million per sample. Trizol reagent was used to extract total RNA from PBMCs, with at least 6 micrograms per sample. Naive CD45RAhigh/CD27high T cell percentages were measured by flow cytometry on a PBMC aliquot from every donor. The protocol used for the library was 5' RACE. Data came from an Illumina HiSeq 2500. A second PCR of roughly 7 to 12 cycles was run with a J-beta primer mix and a sample-barcoded 5' primer. A unique molecular identifier was introduced onto each TCR beta cDNA molecule by a template-switch 5' adaptor carrying 12 random nucleotides. Each sample yielded at least 2.5 million CDR3-containing paired-end reads. First-strand cDNA was synthesized from all RNA with the Mint cDNA synthesis kit, primed by a TRBC-specific oligonucleotide. Following uracil-DNA glycosylase treatment, a first 18-cycle PCR with universal primers M1SS and BC2_uni_R was performed on all cDNA. The study's own analysis went as follows. Normalization of each sample was performed by random selection of 1 million high-quality reads, each carrying a distinct molecular identifier. Instead of being binned into consensus sequences, reads that shared molecular identifiers were thrown out. CDR3 identification, clonotype clustering and error correction used MiTCR with a Q25 quality threshold and the strictest error-elimination algorithm. A nonparametric unseen species model with Euler transformation was used to estimate a lower bound on total TCR beta diversity. TCRdb's own reprocessing of the public reads used fastp at Q25 and MiXCR and kept productive beta chains. Rows with a matching CDR3 protein are joined into one entry that keeps the most common DNA and genes. TCRdb's processing, not the study's, gives the V and J calls here. Counted in this sample were approximately 690,000 distinct CDR3 sequences; roughly 50% of them appeared once. Together, the top ten hold approximately 37% of the sample.

The data derive from a study of blood T cells in healthy people across ages (dated by TCRdb to 2014 to 2015). About the full investigation: In model experiments, template switching captured about one uniquely barcoded TCR beta cDNA molecule for every two T cells. For two donors (one aged 18 to 30 and one aged 80 or older), the study analyzed two additional independent replicas of 1 million unique cDNA reads from the same blood draw. Using deep sequencing normalized with unique cDNA molecular identifiers, the study measured how TCR beta repertoire diversity changes with age. Four age groups were formed from the donors: young (average roughly 15 years), middle-aged (approximately 40), aged (about 62) and long-lived (around 82). To avoid experimental bias, donors of different ages were randomly spread across the sequencing lanes.

The CDR3 numbers 16 residues from cysteine through phenylalanine. CDR3 DNA is the only sequence kept; it has 48 bases, read in frame from the first base. Between the V and J ends, shortened by 0 bases and 1 base respectively, the junction contains 10 bases. Per the germline V gene (reference sequence), LNHNV is the CDR1 and YYDKDF is the CDR2. Study-wide conclusions, independent of this receptor: A strong correlation was found between observed TCR beta diversity and the percentage of naive T cells measured by flow cytometry. Because the CMV infection status of the donors was unknown, age-related changes in expanded clonotypes may potentially have been confounded. As age increased, observed TCR beta diversity per million T cells dropped in a roughly linear way, and a significant reduction was already evident by age roughly 36. Compared with the aged group, more naive CD4+ T cells, fewer expanded clones and increased TCR diversity were shown by the long-lived group, suggesting age selection. Estimates of total diversity from one million sequenced T cells were regarded as lower bounds and underestimates. Since profiling was done on bulk unsorted PBMCs, naive and antigen-experienced compartments could not be conclusively compared.

The TCR sequence derives from a man between 60 and 75 years old in good health. The sequenced sample consisted of blood. The V gene is TRBV15 and the J gene is TRBJ1-5; too little of a D gene remains to name it. The CDR3 loop reads CATSRDRQASNQPQHF. The nucleotide sequence reads TGTGCCACCAGCAGAGATAGGCAGGCGAGCAATCAGCCCCAGCATTTT.